Sequencing of this T cell receptor beta chain was carried out in a study of T cell repertoires in cytomegalovirus infection. This clonotype was observed at least ten times. What it binds is not known. One entry per CDR3 protein results from TCRdb running MiXCR on the reads. In the table there are approximately 500,000 distinct CDR3 sequences, around 11% of which are singletons. Germline V gene sequence: CDR1 SGHTA, CDR2 FQGNSA. The CDR3 length is 14 residues. Trimming cost V 4 bases and J 3 bases; bases outside gene matches: 4. Study-wide points: CMV-specific TCR beta clonotypes restricted by HLA-C dominated the ex vivo response.

The source is a human donor in good health (CMV status not recorded). Some clones in this sample may be carry-over from other donors' samples. Specimen: PBMCs. The rearrangement uses TRBV7-2 and TRBJ2-7; 9 bases fit TRBD2. In DNA, the CDR3 is TGTGCCAGCAGCTCTAGCGGGACCCACTACGAGCAGTACTTC. It specifies CASSSSGTHYEQYF.